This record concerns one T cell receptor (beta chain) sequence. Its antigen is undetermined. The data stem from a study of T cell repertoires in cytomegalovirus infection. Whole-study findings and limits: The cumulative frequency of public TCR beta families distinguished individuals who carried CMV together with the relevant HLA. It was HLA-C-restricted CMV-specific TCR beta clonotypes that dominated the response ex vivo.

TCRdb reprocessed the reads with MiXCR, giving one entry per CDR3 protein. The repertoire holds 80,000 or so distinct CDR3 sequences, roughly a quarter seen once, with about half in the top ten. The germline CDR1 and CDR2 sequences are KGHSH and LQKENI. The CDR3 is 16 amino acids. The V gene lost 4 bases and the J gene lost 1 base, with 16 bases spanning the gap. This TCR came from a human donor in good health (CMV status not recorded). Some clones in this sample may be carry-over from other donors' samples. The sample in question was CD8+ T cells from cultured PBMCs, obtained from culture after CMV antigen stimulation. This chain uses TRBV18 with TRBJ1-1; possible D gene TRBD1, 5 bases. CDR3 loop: CASSQLPGGENTEAFF. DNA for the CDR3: TGTGCCAGCTCACAATTACCCGGGGGGGAGAACACTGAAGCTTTCTTT.